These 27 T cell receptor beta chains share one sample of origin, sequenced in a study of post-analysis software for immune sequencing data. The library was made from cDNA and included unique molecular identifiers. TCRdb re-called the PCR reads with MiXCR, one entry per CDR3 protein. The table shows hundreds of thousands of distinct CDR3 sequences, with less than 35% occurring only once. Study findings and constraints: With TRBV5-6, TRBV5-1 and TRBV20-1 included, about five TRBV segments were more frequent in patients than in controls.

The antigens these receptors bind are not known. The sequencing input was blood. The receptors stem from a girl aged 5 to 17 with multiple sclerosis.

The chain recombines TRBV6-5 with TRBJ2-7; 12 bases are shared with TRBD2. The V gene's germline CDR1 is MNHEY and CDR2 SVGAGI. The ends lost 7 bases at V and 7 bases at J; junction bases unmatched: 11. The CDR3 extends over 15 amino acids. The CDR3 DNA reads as TGTGCCAGCACCCTAGCGGGAGGGCCTGGTAATGAGCAGTACTTC. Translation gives CASTLAGGPGNEQYF.

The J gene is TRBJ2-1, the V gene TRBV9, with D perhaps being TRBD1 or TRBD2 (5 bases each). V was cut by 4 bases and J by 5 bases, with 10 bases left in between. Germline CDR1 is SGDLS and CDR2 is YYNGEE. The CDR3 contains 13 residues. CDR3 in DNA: TGTGCCAGCAGCCAGCAGGGACACAATGAGCAGTTCTTC. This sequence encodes CASSQQGHNEQFF.

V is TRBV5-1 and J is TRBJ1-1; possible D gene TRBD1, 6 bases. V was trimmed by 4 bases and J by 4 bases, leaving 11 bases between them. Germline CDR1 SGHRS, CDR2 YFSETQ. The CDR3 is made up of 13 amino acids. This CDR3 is CASSQDSVTEAFF. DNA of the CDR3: TGCGCCAGCAGCCAGGACAGTGTCACTGAAGCTTTCTTT.

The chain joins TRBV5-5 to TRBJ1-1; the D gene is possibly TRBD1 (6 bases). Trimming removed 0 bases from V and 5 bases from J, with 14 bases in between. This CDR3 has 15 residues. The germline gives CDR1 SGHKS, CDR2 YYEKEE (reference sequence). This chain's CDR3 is CASSLAGGAHTEAFF. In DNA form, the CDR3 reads TGTGCCAGCAGCTTGGCCGGGGGGGCGCATACTGAAGCTTTCTTT.

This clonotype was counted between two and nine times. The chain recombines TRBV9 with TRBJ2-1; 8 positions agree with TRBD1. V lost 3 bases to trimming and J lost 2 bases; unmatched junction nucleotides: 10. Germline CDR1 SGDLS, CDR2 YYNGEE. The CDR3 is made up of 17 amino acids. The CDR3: CASSGARTGTAYNEQFF. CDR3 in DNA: TGTGCCAGCAGCGGGGCGAGGACAGGGACAGCCTACAATGAGCAGTTCTTC.

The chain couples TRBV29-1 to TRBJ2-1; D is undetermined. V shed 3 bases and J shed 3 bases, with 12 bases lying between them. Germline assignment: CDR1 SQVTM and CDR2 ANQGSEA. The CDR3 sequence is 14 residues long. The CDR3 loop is CSVDSPRIYNEQFF. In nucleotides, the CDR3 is TGCAGCGTTGACTCGCCTAGGATCTACAATGAGCAGTTCTTC.

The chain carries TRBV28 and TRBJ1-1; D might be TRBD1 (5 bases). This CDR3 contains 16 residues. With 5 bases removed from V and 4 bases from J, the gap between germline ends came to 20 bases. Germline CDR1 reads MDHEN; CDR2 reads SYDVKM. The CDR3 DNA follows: TGTGCCAGCAGTGACCTGGGCAGGGTGCCGAGCACTGAAGCTTTCTTT. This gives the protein CASSDLGRVPSTEAFF.

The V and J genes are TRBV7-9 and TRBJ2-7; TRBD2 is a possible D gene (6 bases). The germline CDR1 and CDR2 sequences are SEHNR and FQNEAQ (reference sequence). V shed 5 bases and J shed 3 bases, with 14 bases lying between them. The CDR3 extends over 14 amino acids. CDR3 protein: CASSATREVYEQYF. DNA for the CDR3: TGTGCCAGCAGCGCCACGAGGGAGGTCTACGAGCAGTACTTC.

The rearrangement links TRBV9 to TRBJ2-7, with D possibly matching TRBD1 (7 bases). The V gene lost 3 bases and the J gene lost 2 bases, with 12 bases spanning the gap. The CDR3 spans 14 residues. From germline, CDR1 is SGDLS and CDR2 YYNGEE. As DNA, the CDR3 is TGTGCCAGCAGCGCGGCGGGACAGCCCTACGAGCAGTACTTC. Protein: CASSAAGQPYEQYF.

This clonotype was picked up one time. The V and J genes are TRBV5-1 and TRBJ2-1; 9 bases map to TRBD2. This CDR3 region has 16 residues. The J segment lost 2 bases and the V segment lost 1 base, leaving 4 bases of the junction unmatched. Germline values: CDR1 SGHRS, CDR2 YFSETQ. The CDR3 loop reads CASSLPAGGTYNEQFF. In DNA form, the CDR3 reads TGCGCCAGCAGCTTGCCAGCGGGAGGAACCTACAATGAGCAGTTCTTC.

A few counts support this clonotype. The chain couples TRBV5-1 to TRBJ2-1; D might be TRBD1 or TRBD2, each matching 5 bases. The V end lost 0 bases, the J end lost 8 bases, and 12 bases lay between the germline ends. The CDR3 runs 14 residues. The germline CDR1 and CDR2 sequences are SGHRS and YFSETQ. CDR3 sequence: CASSLGGTNDEQFF. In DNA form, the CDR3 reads TGCGCCAGCAGCTTGGGGGGGACCAACGATGAGCAGTTCTTC.

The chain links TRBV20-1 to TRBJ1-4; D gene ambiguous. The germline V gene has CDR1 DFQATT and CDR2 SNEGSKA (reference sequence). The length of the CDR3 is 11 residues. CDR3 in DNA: TGCGGAGGGCGCCCCGGGGAAAAACTGTTTTTT. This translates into CGGRPGEKLFF.

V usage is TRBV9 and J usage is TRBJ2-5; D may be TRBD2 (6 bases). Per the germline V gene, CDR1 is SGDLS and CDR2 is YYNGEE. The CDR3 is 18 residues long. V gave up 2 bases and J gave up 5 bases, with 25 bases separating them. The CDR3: CASSVYPPRWDREETQYF. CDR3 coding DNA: TGTGCCAGCAGCGTTTACCCACCCCGTTGGGATCGGGAGGAGACCCAGTACTTC.

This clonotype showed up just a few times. This CDR3 reads CSARDGAGGTDTQYF. CDR3 nucleotides: TGCAGTGCTAGAGATGGCGCAGGGGGCACAGATACGCAGTATTTT. The chain carries TRBV20-1 and TRBJ2-3; a possible D gene is TRBD1 (6 bases). The V end lost 0 bases, the J end lost 1 base, and 11 bases lay between the germline ends. CDR1 and CDR2 (germline): DFQATT, SNEGSKA (reference sequence). The CDR3 contains 15 residues.

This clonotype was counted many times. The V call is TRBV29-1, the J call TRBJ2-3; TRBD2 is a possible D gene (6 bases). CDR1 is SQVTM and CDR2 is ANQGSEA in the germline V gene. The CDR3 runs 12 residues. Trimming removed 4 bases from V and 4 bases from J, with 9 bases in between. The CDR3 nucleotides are TGCAGCGTTGCCCCGGGGGCAGATACGCAGTATTTT. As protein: CSVAPGADTQYF.

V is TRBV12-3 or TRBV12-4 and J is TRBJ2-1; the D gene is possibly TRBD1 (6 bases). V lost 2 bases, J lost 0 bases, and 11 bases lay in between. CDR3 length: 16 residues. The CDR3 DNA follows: TGTGCCAGCAGTTTATATCAGGGGCTCTCCTACAATGAGCAGTTCTTC. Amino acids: CASSLYQGLSYNEQFF.

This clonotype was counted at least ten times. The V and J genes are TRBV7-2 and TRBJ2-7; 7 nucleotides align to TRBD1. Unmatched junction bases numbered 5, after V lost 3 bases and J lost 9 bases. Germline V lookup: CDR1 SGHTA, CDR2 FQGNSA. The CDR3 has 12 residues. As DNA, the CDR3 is TGTGCCAGCAGCTTCTTCGAGGGGGCGCAGTACTTC. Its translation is CASSFFEGAQYF.

CDR3 region: CSARAGGYHYEQYF. CDR3 DNA: TGCAGTGCTAGAGCGGGAGGTTATCACTACGAGCAGTACTTC. The chain joins TRBV20-1 to TRBJ2-7; 7 bases map to TRBD2. Germline CDR1 reads DFQATT; CDR2 reads SNEGSKA (reference sequence). The CDR3 is 14 residues long. J was trimmed by 3 bases and V by 1 base; bases with no gene match: 6.

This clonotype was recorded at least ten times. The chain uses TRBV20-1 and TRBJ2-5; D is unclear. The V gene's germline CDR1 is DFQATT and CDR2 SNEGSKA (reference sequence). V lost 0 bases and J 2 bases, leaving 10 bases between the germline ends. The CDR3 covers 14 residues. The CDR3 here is CSARDHLGQETQYF. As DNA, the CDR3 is TGCAGTGCTAGAGATCATTTGGGACAAGAGACCCAGTACTTC.

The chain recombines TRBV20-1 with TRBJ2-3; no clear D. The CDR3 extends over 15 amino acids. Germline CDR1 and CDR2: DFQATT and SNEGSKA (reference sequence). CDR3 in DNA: TGCGGAGCAGCCGTCATCACACCGCTCACAGATACGCAGTATTTT. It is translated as CGAAVITPLTDTQYF.

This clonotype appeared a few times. CDR3 sequence: CASSRATYEQYF. The CDR3 DNA is TGTGCCAGCAGCCGCGCTACCTACGAGCAGTACTTC. The genes are TRBV7-9 and TRBJ2-7; D ambiguous. This CDR3 region has 12 residues. The V gene's germline CDR1 is SEHNR and CDR2 FQNEAQ (reference sequence). The V end lost 5 bases, the J end lost 2 bases, and 7 bases lay between the germline ends.

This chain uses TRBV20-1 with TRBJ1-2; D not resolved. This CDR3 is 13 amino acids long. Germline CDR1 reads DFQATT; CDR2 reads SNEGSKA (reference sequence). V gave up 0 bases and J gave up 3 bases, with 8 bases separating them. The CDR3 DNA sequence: TGCAGTGCTAGAGATCGAATGGACTATGGCTACACCTTC. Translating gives CSARDRMDYGYTF.

The CDR3 loop is CASGSAGAANTGELFF. CDR3 in DNA: TGTGCCAGCGGTTCCGCAGGAGCCGCGAACACCGGGGAGCTGTTTTTT. The chain recombines TRBV27 with TRBJ2-2; unclear D gene. The CDR3 extends over 16 amino acids. Trimming took off 8 bases at V and 0 bases at J, with 16 bases between the two ends. Germline assignment: CDR1 MNHEY and CDR2 SMNVEV (reference sequence).

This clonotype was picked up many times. In nucleotides, the CDR3 is TGTGCCAGCAGCTTGGGACTTTACACAGATACGCAGTATTTT. This codes for CASSLGLYTDTQYF. This chain connects TRBV7-2 to TRBJ2-3; D is perhaps TRBD2 (6 bases). CDR1 SGHTA and CDR2 FQGNSA come from the germline V gene. The CDR3 consists of 14 residues. V dropped 3 bases and J dropped 2 bases, with 9 bases sitting between them.

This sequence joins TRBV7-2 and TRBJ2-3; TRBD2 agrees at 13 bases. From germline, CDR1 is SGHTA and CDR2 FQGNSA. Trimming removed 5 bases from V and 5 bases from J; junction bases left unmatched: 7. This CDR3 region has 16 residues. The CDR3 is CASSVQLAGGVDTQYF. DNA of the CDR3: TGTGCCAGCAGCGTCCAACTAGCGGGGGGGGTAGATACGCAGTATTTT. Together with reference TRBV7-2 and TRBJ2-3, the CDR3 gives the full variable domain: GAGVSQSPSNKVTEKGKDVELRCDPISGHTALYWYRQSLGQGLEFLIYFQGNSAPDKSGLPSDRFSAERTGGSVSTLTIQRTQQEDSAVYLCASSVQLAGGVDTQYFGPGTRLTVL.

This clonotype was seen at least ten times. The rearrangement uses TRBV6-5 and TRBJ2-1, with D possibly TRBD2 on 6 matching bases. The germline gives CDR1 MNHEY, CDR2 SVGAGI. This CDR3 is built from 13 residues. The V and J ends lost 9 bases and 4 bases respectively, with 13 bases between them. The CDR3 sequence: CASSDGTYNEQFF. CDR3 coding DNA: TGTGCCAGTAGTGACGGGACTTACAATGAGCAGTTCTTC.

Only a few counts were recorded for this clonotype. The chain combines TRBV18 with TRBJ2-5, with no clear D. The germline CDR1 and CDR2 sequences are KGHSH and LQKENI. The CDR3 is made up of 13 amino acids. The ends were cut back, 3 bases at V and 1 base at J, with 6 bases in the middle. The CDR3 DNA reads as TGTGCCAGCTCACCCCTACCCCAAGAGACCCAGTACTTC. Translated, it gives CASSPLPQETQYF.